The clone carrying this T cell receptor beta chain was counted many times. As yet, its antigen is unknown. The data were obtained in a study of identical twins. General observations from the study: Conclusions relied on cross-sectional statistical analysis, not following the same donors.

All donors were healthy, and all were Caucasian. A universal primer site was added by template switching, and unique molecular identifiers were carried by the cDNA. Using its own MiXCR run on the 5' RACE reads, TCRdb lists one record per CDR3 protein. The sample lists fewer than 250,000 distinct CDR3 sequences, approximately 6.8% occurring once. These data also featured in a second study, about yellow fever vaccine responses in identical twins.

The TCR sequence derives from a woman between 18 and 30 years old in good health. Sample: CD8+ T cells sorted from blood.

The CDR3 spells CASSEAIQGALYNSPLHF. CDR3 nucleotide sequence: TGTGCCAGCAGTGAAGCCATCCAGGGGGCTCTTTATAATTCACCCCTCCACTTT. The chain links TRBV6-1 to TRBJ1-6, with 8 bases matching TRBD1. The CDR3 runs to 18 residues. Trimming took 0 bases from V and 4 from J; bases not matched to a gene: 8. CDR1 and CDR2 (germline): MNHNS, SASEGT.